This TCR beta chain was captured by sequencing in a study of vaccination and CD4 T cells after COVID-19. Germline assignment: CDR1 SQVTM and CDR2 ANQGSEA. Trimming cost V 6 bases and J 3 bases, with 20 bases left between them. This CDR3 has 15 amino acids. This clonotype was seen a handful of times. The antigen remains undetermined. Treatment here: roughly ten-day PBMC culture with coronavirus spike peptide pools or control peptides (ViraFEST assay). An Oncomine TCR Beta short-read assay was used to sequence the DNA from cultured CD4+ T cells. Using its own MiXCR run on the PCR reads, TCRdb lists one record per CDR3 protein. This sample yields 15,000 to 25,000 distinct CDR3 sequences, of which about 40% are seen a single time; about 25% belongs to the top ten.

J is TRBJ1-1 and V is TRBV29-1; a possible D gene is TRBD1 (6 bases). This TCR came from a human donor who received a COVID-19 vaccine. Sequenced here: CD4+ T cells from blood, cultured in vitro, sampled before SARS-CoV-2 vaccination. The DNA of the CDR3 is TGCAGCGTCTTGGACAGTTACAAAGGGTACACTGAAGCTTTCTTT. The encoded protein is CSVLDSYKGYTEAFF.